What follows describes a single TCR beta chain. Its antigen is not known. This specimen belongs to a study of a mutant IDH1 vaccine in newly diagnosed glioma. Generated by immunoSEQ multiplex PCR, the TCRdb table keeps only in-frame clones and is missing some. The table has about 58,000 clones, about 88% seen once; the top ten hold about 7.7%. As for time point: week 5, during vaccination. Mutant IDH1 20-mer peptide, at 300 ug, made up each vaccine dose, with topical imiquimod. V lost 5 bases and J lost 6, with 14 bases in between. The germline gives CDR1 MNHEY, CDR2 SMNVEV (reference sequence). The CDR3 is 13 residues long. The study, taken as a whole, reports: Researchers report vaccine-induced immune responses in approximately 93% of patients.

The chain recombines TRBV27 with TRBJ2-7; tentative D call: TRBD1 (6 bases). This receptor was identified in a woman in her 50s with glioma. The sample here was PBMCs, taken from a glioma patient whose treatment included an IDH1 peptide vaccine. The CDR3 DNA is TGTGCCAGCAGTCCAGGGGAATCTCTCGAGCAGTACTTC. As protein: CASSPGESLEQYF.